The clone carrying this T cell receptor (beta chain) has only a few counts. What it recognizes is unknown. This specimen belongs to a study of T cells after yellow fever vaccination. As for the study in general: Fractions containing few cells were prepared with SMART-Seq v4 Ultra Low Input.

Study results and caveats: Researchers noted that a small share of clonotypes showed up in both CD4 and CD8 compartments. Abundant clonotypes (contaminants from the bulk population) could be present in FACS-sorted repertoires. At approximately 96% for CD4 and approximately 89% for CD8, most primary-vaccination clones showed up again after the booster.

TCRdb itself ran the 5' RACE reads through MiXCR, one entry per CDR3 protein. The table includes a few hundred thousand distinct CDR3 sequences, almost 4% detected once. Sequencing used PBMCs, obtained 5 days after the yellow fever booster vaccination. The sequence derives from a man between 18 and 35 years old who received the YFV17D yellow fever vaccine.

In DNA form, the CDR3 reads TGTGCCAGCAGCTTAAGCGGGGGGGCTAACTATGAGCAGTTCTTC. Its protein product is CASSLSGGANYEQFF. V gene TRBV6-2 or TRBV6-3 combines with J gene TRBJ2-1; TRBD2 agrees at 10 bases. Losses at the gene ends were 6 bases for V and 8 bases for J; bases not matched to a gene: 10. The germline gives CDR1 MNHEY, CDR2 SVGEGT. This CDR3 has 15 residues.